This T cell receptor beta chain was retrieved from a study of beta chain features in type 1 diabetes. What was sequenced were expressed TCRB transcripts, since all of the isolated RNA had been reverse transcribed. The data were produced by immunoSEQ multiplex PCR, yet TCRdb's version contains in-frame clones alone and is incomplete. The data show about 320,000 clones, 13% to 15% seen once. There are 14 residues in the CDR3. From germline, CDR1 is SGHTA and CDR2 FQGNSA. V lost 0 bases and J lost 6, with 10 bases in between. This clone has more than one count but fewer than ten. This rearrangement joins TRBV7-2 to TRBJ2-3; D gene ambiguous. The sample taken for sequencing was central memory CD4+ T cells from blood. This clonotype was obtained from a man between 25 and 39 years old in good health. The CDR3 protein is CASSLARPRDTQYF. In DNA form, the CDR3 reads TGTGCCAGCAGCTTAGCACGGCCAAGGGATACGCAGTATTTT.